These 16 T cell receptor beta chains were sequenced from one sample in a study of beta chain features in type 1 diabetes. Every isolated RNA sample was fully reverse transcribed, so sequencing captured expressed TCRB transcripts. Clones were read by immunoSEQ multiplex PCR, and TCRdb kept only the in-frame ones, dropping some. Of about 290,000 clones listed, around 7.8% are singletons. Sequenced material: central memory CD4+ T cells from blood. The source is a woman in her late teens or twenties in good health.

The sample holds a few counts of this clone. The rearrangement links TRBV7-2 to TRBJ2-3; a possible D gene is TRBD2 (5 bases). CDR3 length: 13 residues. CDR1 is SGHTA, CDR2 FQGNSA, per germline. The ends were cut back, 7 bases at V and 7 bases at J, with 15 bases in the middle. The DNA of the CDR3 is TGTGCCAGCAAACAATCGGGGTTGCATACGCAGTATTTT. Translation: CASKQSGLHTQYF.

The chain has TRBV7-3 and TRBJ2-1; D not resolved. The CDR3 has 13 amino acids. Germline CDR1 and CDR2: SGHTA and FQGTGA. V was cut by 2 bases and J by 7 bases, with 9 bases left in between. CDR3 sequence: CASSLHPGNEQFF. CDR3 in DNA: TGTGCCAGCAGCTTACATCCCGGTAATGAGCAGTTCTTC.

This rearrangement joins TRBV5-1 to TRBJ2-5; 7 nucleotides agree with TRBD1. J was trimmed by 9 bases and V by 0 bases; bases with no gene match: 8. CDR3 length: 14 residues. Germline CDR1 is SGHRS and CDR2 is YFSETQ. CDR3 residues: CASSLGGTAVAQYF. For the CDR3, the DNA is TGCGCCAGCAGCTTGGGAGGGACAGCCGTGGCCCAGTACTTC.

CDR3 amino acids: CASSFSGADTQYF. CDR3 coding DNA: TGTGCCAGCAGCTTTTCTGGGGCAGATACGCAGTATTTT. The gene calls are TRBV7-8 and TRBJ2-3; D is ambiguous. Germline CDR1 reads SGHVS; CDR2 reads FQNEAQ. The germline V and J ends were trimmed by 3 bases and 4 bases, with 8 bases remaining between them. CDR3 length: 13 residues.

J is TRBJ1-1 and V is TRBV29-1, with TRBD1 matching over 8 bases. J was trimmed by 11 bases and V by 3 bases; bases with no gene match: 8. Germline values: CDR1 SQVTM, CDR2 ANQGSEA. CDR3 length equals 12 residues. CDR3: CSVDETGEAAFF. In DNA form, the CDR3 reads TGCAGCGTTGACGAGACAGGGGAAGCGGCTTTCTTT.

This clone was counted only a few times. The chain combines TRBV18 with TRBJ1-5; no clear D gene. V lost 2 bases and J 4 bases, leaving 9 bases between the germline ends. Germline CDR1 and CDR2: KGHSH and LQKENI. The CDR3 runs 14 residues. In DNA form, the CDR3 reads TGTGCCAGCTCACCATCGGGGTCGAATCAGCCCCAGCATTTT. Protein sequence: CASSPSGSNQPQHF.

This clone was observed a few times. The genes are TRBV7-3 and TRBJ2-1; the D gene is possibly TRBD2 (5 bases). V was clipped by 3 bases and J by 2 bases, with 5 bases between them. The CDR3 extends over 13 amino acids. The germline V gene has CDR1 SGHTA and CDR2 FQGTGA. Here the CDR3 reads CASSLEAYNEQFF. The CDR3 coding sequence is TGTGCCAGCAGCTTGGAGGCCTACAATGAGCAGTTCTTC. The full variable domain, with the rest looked up from reference TRBV7-3 and TRBJ2-1, is GAGVSQTPSNKVTEKGKYVELRCDPISGHTALYWYRQSLGQGPEFLIYFQGTGAADDSGLPNDRFFAVRPEGSVSTLKIQRTERGDSAVYLCASSLEAYNEQFFGPGTRLTVL.

This chain uses TRBV6-5 with TRBJ2-3; D uncertain. Germline V gene lookup returns CDR1 MNHEY and CDR2 SVGAGI. CDR3 length: 15 amino acids. Between the trimmed V and J ends, which lost 2 bases and 1 base, there was a span of 10 bases. The CDR3 DNA sequence: TGTGCCAGCAGTTACCTCCAACGGGGCACAGATACGCAGTATTTT. Translating gives CASSYLQRGTDTQYF.

V usage is TRBV7-9 and J usage is TRBJ1-2; perhaps TRBD1 as D (6 bases). Germline lookup yields CDR1 SEHNR and CDR2 FQNEAQ (reference sequence). V dropped 4 bases and J dropped 1 base, with 22 bases sitting between them. This CDR3 spans 18 amino acids. The CDR3 is CASSSRFLGAGVNYGYTF. The CDR3 DNA follows: TGTGCCAGCAGCTCGCGCTTCCTAGGGGCAGGGGTTAACTATGGCTACACCTTC.

This clone was seen a handful of times. This specimen includes other DNA sequences encoding the same CDR3. CDR3 residues: CASSQEQGNYGYTF. CDR3 nucleotide sequence: TGCGCCAGCAGCCAAGAACAAGGGAACTATGGCTACACCTTC. The J gene is TRBJ1-2, the V gene TRBV4-3, with no clear D. Germline CDR1 LGHNA, CDR2 YSLEER. V dropped 0 bases and J dropped 2 bases, with 7 bases sitting between them. The CDR3 has 14 amino acids.

The chain couples TRBV6-1 to TRBJ1-6, with 9 bases fitting TRBD1. CDR1 and CDR2 (germline): MNHNS, SASEGT. The CDR3 length is 15 residues. The ends lost 4 bases at V and 6 bases at J; junction bases unmatched: 4. CDR3 bases: TGTGCCAGCAGTGCCCGGGACAGGGTTAATTCACCCCTCCACTTT. It yields the protein CASSARDRVNSPLHF.

This clone has more than one count but fewer than ten. The V call is TRBV29-1, the J call TRBJ2-3, with TRBD2 as a possible D gene (6 bases). Germline CDR1 and CDR2: SQVTM and ANQGSEA. V was shortened by 8 bases and J by 0 bases, with 9 bases between the two germline ends. The CDR3 contains 12 residues. CDR3 sequence: CSTDYSTDTQYF. CDR3 in DNA: TGCAGCACGGACTATAGCACAGATACGCAGTATTTT.

The chain uses TRBV5-6 and TRBJ2-1, with D possibly TRBD1 on 5 matching bases. CDR3 length equals 13 residues. V gave up 2 bases and J gave up 8 bases, with 11 bases separating them. Germline CDR1 is SGHDT and CDR2 is YYEEEE. For the CDR3, the DNA is TGTGCCAGCAGCTTTGACAGTAGCCATGAGCAGTTCTTC. This sequence encodes CASSFDSSHEQFF.

The chain recombines TRBV5-1 with TRBJ1-4; D is unresolved. V lost 6 bases, J lost 0 bases, and 9 bases lay in between. Germline CDR1 reads SGHRS; CDR2 reads YFSETQ. CDR3 length: 14 residues. The CDR3: CASTTTSTNEKLFF. The CDR3 nucleotides are TGCGCCAGCACGACAACATCAACTAATGAAAAACTGTTTTTT.

V is TRBV6-1 and J is TRBJ2-7; perhaps TRBD2 as D (5 bases). The ends were cut back, 3 bases at V and 4 bases at J, with 19 bases in the middle. This CDR3 region has 16 residues. Germline values: CDR1 MNHNS, CDR2 SASEGT. The CDR3 DNA reads TGTGCCAGCAGTGATCGGGCCGGGATTGTCCCTTACGAGCAGTACGTC. Translation gives CASSDRAGIVPYEQYV.

At least ten counts were recorded for this clone. Within the sample, other DNA sequences also encode this same CDR3. The chain joins TRBV7-3 to TRBJ2-5; D not certain. In germline, CDR1 is SGHTA, CDR2 FQGTGA. Deletions cut 5 bases from V and 2 bases from J, with 12 bases between. This CDR3 is built from 14 residues. The CDR3 here is CASSPTGLQETQYF. The CDR3, as DNA: TGTGCCAGCAGCCCCACCGGGCTACAAGAGACCCAGTACTTC.